This TCR beta chain derives from a study of blood T cells in healthy people across ages. Combining a sample-barcoded 5' primer with a J-beta primer mix, a second PCR ran for roughly 7 to 12 cycles. TCRdb passed the 5' RACE reads through MiXCR, listing each CDR3 protein once. The sample has about 570,000 distinct CDR3 sequences, about 25% seen once. The same sample was also used in a study of T cells of mothers and their children.

Sequencing was carried out using blood. This receptor was obtained from a boy between 2 and 15 years old in good health.

The CDR3 region is CASSAQGYNEQFF. The CDR3 DNA sequence: TGTGCCAGCAGTGCTCAGGGCTACAATGAGCAGTTCTTC. The chain carries TRBV2 and TRBJ2-1; D might be TRBD1 (5 bases). This CDR3 has 13 amino acids. Trimming took 4 bases from V and 3 from J, leaving 7 bases between them. CDR1 SNHLY and CDR2 FYNNEI come from the germline V gene.